Below, 9 T cell receptor beta chains from the same sample are listed, as sequenced in a study of blood T cell repertoires in COVID-19. This table comes from immunoSEQ multiplex PCR, and its TCRdb copy is limited to in-frame clones, with some not included. The data contain 160,000 or so clones, approximately 88% of them singletons. Sequencing was carried out using peripheral blood. Receptors originate from a woman in her forties or fifties with acute or convalescent COVID-19.

This clone was counted a single time. This chain joins TRBV5-1 and TRBJ2-7; D gene ambiguous. Germline CDR1 is SGHRS and CDR2 is YFSETQ. The CDR3 spans 14 residues. Trimming took off 4 bases at V and 0 bases at J, with 11 bases between the two ends. CDR3 in amino acids: CASSPPESSYEQYF. The CDR3 DNA follows: TGCGCCAGCAGCCCGCCCGAGAGCTCCTACGAGCAGTACTTC.

The rearrangement joins TRBV19 to TRBJ2-3; 7 bases align to TRBD1. The CDR3 runs 13 residues. Germline V gene lookup returns CDR1 LNHDA and CDR2 SQIVND (reference sequence). V gave up 8 bases and J gave up 1 base; unmatched junction bases: 3. CDR3 nucleotides: TGTGCCAGTGCCGGACAGGGCACAGATACGCAGTATTTT. Amino acid sequence: CASAGQGTDTQYF. Filled out from reference TRBV19 and TRBJ2-3, the complete variable domain reads DGGITQSPKYLFRKEGQNVTLSCEQNLNHDAMYWYRQDPGQGLRLIYYSQIVNDFQKGDIAEGYSVSREKKESFPLTVTSAQKNPTAFYLCASAGQGTDTQYFGPGTRLTVL.

This clone appeared a single time. The genes are TRBV11-3 and TRBJ1-2; 8 nucleotides agree with TRBD1. The CDR3 spans 16 residues. Looked up from germline, CDR1 is SGHNT and CDR2 is YENEEA. After removal of 4 bases from V and 4 bases from J, the junction contained 11 bases not matched to a gene. CDR3 sequence (DNA): TGTGCCAGCAGCTCCCGTGGGACAGGCATGGTCTATGGCTACACCTTC. Its protein product is CASSSRGTGMVYGYTF.

The chain recombines TRBV9 with TRBJ1-5, with D uncertain. The CDR3 spans 13 residues. Trimming pared 0 bases from V and 4 bases from J, leaving 5 bases between. Germline V gene lookup returns CDR1 SGDLS and CDR2 YYNGEE. CDR3 amino acids: CASSVGSNQPQHF. CDR3 DNA: TGTGCCAGCAGCGTAGGGAGTAATCAGCCCCAGCATTTT.

This sequence joins TRBV5-6 and TRBJ1-2; D is possibly TRBD1 (6 bases). The germline V and J ends were trimmed by 0 bases and 8 bases, with 14 bases remaining between them. The germline V gene encodes CDR1 SGHDT and CDR2 YYEEEE. This CDR3 spans 14 amino acids. This chain's CDR3 is CASSLGSGAGGYTF. The CDR3 region has the DNA TGTGCCAGCAGCTTGGGTTCAGGGGCTGGAGGCTACACCTTC. The full variable domain, completed using reference TRBV5-6 and TRBJ1-2, is DAGVTQSPTHLIKTRGQQVTLRCSPKSGHDTVSWYQQALGQGPQFIFQYYEEEERQRGNFPDRFSGHQFPNYSSELNVNALLLGDSALYLCASSLGSGAGGYTFGSGTRLTVV.

The V gene is TRBV7-3, the J gene TRBJ2-3; maybe TRBD2 (5 bases). In germline, CDR1 is SGHTA, CDR2 FQGTGA. This CDR3 spans 13 amino acids. Deletions cut 5 bases from V and 8 bases from J, with 14 bases between. The CDR3 region is CASSLELEGTQYF. For the CDR3, the DNA is TGTGCCAGCAGCCTGGAACTAGAGGGTACGCAGTATTTT.

The chain has TRBV6-2 or TRBV6-3 and TRBJ1-1, with D unresolved. The germline V gene has CDR1 MNHEY and CDR2 SVGEGT. V shed 2 bases and J shed 5 bases, with 12 bases lying between them. The CDR3 runs 14 residues. Written as DNA, the CDR3 is TGTGCCAGCAGTTACAGGCAGCAGAGGACTGAAGCTTTCTTT. Amino acids: CASSYRQQRTEAFF.

The rearrangement links TRBV7-6 to TRBJ2-1; tentatively, D is TRBD1 (5 bases). The CDR3 covers 14 residues. The germline gives CDR1 SGHVS, CDR2 FNYEAQ. Trimming shortened V by 4 bases and J by 4 bases, and 11 bases separated the two germline ends. In nucleotides, the CDR3 is TGTGCCAGCAGCTCCAGAGGACAATACAATGAGCAGTTCTTC. Encoded protein: CASSSRGQYNEQFF.

The genes are TRBV10-3 and TRBJ1-5, with TRBD1 identical over 8 bases. V gave up 6 bases and J gave up 5 bases; unmatched junction bases: 6. The V gene's germline CDR1 is ENHRY and CDR2 SYGVKD. There are 14 residues in the CDR3. The CDR3 loop is CAISQTGEHQPQHF. CDR3 bases: TGTGCCATCAGCCAGACAGGGGAACATCAGCCCCAGCATTTT.